The entry that follows covers one TCR beta chain sequence. This sample was included in a study of blood T cell repertoires in COVID-19. In Seattle, patients joined the study during active infection and were tracked longitudinally. Trimming removed 7 bases at V and 1 base at J, with 13 bases between. This CDR3 contains 14 residues. Germline V gives CDR1 SNHLY, CDR2 FYNNEI. Under the authors' procedure: For nucleated cells, counts were estimated from reference gene primer amplification. The assay was immunoSEQ multiplex PCR, and TCRdb's table has in-frame clones only and misses some. V, J and clone size are those of that table, while D and trimming were read from the DNA. The data contain 250,000 to 300,000 clones, around nine tenths of them singletons.

This TCR was recovered from a woman aged 70-85 years with COVID-19, enrolled during active disease. The V gene is TRBV2, the J gene TRBJ2-5; the D gene is possibly TRBD1 (6 bases). Input material: peripheral blood. The CDR3 is CASKLRDTQETQYF. The CDR3 DNA reads TGTGCCAGCAAATTACGGGACACCCAAGAGACCCAGTACTTC.